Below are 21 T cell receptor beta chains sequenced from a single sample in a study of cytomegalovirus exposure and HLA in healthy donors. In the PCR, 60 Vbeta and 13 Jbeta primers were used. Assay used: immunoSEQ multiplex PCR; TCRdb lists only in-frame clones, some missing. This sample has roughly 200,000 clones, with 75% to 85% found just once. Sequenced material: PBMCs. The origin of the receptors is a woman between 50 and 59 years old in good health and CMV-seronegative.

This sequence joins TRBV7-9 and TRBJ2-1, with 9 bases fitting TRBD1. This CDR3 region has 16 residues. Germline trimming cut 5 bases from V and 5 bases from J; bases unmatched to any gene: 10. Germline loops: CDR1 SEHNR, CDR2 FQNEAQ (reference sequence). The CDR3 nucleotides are TGTGCCAGCAGCCCTCCCGGGACAGGGTCCAACAATGAGCAGTTCTTC. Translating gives CASSPPGTGSNNEQFF.

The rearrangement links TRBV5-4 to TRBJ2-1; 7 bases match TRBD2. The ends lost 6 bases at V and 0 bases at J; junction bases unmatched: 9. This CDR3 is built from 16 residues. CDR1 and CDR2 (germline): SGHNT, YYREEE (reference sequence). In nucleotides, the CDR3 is TGTGCCAGCACCCTGTTAGGCGGGAGCTCCTACAATGAGCAGTTCTTC. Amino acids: CASTLLGGSSYNEQFF.

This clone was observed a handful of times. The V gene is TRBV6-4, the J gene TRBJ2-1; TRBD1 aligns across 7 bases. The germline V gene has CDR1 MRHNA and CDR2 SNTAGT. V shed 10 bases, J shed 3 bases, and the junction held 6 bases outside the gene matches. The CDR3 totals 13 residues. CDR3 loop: CAIRGQNYNEQFF. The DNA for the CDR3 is TGTGCCATCAGGGGACAGAACTACAATGAGCAGTTCTTC.

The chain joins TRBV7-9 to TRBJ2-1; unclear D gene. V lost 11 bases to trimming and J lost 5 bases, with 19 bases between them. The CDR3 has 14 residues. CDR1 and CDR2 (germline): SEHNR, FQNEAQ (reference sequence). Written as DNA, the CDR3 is TGTGCCTACGAGAGGCTAGTGGCTCACAATGAGCAGTTCTTC. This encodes CAYERLVAHNEQFF.

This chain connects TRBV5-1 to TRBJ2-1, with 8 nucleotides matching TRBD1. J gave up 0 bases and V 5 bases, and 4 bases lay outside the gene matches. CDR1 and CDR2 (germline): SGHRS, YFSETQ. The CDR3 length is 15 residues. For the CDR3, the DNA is TGCGCCAGCAGGGATGGACAGGGCTCCTACAATGAGCAGTTCTTC. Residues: CASRDGQGSYNEQFF. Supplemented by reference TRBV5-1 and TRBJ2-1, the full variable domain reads KAGVTQTPRYLIKTRGQQVTLSCSPISGHRSVSWYQQTPGQGLQFLFEYFSETQRNKGNFPGRFSGRQFSNSRSEMNVSTLELGDSALYLCASRDGQGSYNEQFFGPGTRLTVL.

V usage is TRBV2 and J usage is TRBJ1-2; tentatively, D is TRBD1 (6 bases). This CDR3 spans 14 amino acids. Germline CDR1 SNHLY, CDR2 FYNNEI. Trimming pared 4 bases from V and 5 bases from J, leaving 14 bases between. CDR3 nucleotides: TGTGCCAGCAGTGCCCAGGGGATGGATTATGGCTACACCTTC. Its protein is CASSAQGMDYGYTF.

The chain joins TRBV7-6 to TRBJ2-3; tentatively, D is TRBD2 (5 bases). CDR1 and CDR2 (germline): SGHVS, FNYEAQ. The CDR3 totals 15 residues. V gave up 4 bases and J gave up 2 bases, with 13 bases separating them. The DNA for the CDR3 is TGTGCCAGCAGCTCCTCTAGCTCCTCCACAGATACGCAGTATTTT. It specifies CASSSSSSSTDTQYF. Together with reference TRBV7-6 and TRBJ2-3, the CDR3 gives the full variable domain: GAGVSQSPRYKVTKRGQDVALRCDPISGHVSLYWYRQALGQGPEFLTYFNYEAQQDKSGLPNDRFSAERPEGSISTLTIQRTEQRDSAMYRCASSSSSSSTDTQYFGPGTRLTVL.

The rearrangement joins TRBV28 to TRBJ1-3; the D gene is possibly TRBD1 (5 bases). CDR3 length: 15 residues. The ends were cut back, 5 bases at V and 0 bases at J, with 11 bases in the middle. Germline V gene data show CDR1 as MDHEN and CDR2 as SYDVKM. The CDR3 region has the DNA TGTGCCAGCAGTCCCACAGGTTACTCTGGAAACACCATATATTTT. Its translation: CASSPTGYSGNTIYF. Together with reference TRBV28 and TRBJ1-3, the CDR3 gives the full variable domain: DVKVTQSSRYLVKRTGEKVFLECVQDMDHENMFWYRQDPGLGLRLIYFSYDVKMKEKGDIPEGYSVSREKKERFSLILESASTNQTSMYLCASSPTGYSGNTIYFGEGSWLTVV.

The CDR3 region is CASAIERTDTQYF. Written as DNA, the CDR3 is TGTGCCAGCGCGATAGAGAGAACAGATACGCAGTATTTT. The chain links TRBV19 to TRBJ2-3; D is undetermined. V lost 9 bases and J 3 bases, leaving 13 bases between the germline ends. This CDR3 spans 13 amino acids. Germline assignment: CDR1 LNHDA and CDR2 SQIVND (reference sequence).

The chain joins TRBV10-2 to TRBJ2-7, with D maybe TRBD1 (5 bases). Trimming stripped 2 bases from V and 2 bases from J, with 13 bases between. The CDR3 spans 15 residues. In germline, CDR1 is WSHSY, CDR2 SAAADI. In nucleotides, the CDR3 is TGCGCCAGCAGTGAGGACGTTGGGGCTACCTACGAGCAGTACTTC. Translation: CASSEDVGATYEQYF.

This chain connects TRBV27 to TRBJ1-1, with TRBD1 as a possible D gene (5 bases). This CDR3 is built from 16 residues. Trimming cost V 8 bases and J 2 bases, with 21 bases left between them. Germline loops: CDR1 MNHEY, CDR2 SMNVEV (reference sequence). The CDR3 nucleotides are TGTGCCAGCGGTTCCATCTCCGGGGGTGTCAACACTGAAGCTTTCTTT. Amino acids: CASGSISGGVNTEAFF.

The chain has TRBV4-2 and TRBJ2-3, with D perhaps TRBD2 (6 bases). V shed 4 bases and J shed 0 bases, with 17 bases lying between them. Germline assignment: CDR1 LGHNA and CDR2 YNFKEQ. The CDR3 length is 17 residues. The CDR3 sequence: CASSPRGTAESTDTQYF. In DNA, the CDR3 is TGTGCCAGCAGCCCGAGAGGGACTGCAGAAAGCACAGATACGCAGTATTTT.

For the CDR3, the DNA is TGTGCCAGCAGCTCTTCGGGACAGGGGGAAGGGGTCTATGGCTACACCTTC. This translates into CASSSSGQGEGVYGYTF. The rearrangement uses TRBV4-2 and TRBJ1-2; TRBD1 agrees at 11 bases. The CDR3 contains 17 residues. V dropped 5 bases and J dropped 4; count of bases not matched to a gene: 12. Looked up from germline, CDR1 is LGHNA and CDR2 is YNFKEQ.

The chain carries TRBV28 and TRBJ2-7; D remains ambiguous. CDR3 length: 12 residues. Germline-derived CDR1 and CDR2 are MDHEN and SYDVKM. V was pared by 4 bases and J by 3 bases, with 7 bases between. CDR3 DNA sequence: TGTGCCAGCAGTTCGTATTTCTACGAGCAGTACTTC. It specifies CASSSYFYEQYF.

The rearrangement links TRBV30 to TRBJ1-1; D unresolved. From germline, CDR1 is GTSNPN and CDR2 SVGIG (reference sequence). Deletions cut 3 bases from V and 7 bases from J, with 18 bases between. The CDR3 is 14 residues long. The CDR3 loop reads CAWSLGRARNEAFF. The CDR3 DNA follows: TGTGCCTGGAGCCTAGGGAGGGCCCGTAATGAAGCTTTCTTT.

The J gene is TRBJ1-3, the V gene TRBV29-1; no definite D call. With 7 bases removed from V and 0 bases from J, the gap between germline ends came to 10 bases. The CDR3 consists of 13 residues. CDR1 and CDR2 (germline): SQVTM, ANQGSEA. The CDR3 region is CSAQHDSGNTIYF. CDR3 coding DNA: TGCAGCGCCCAACATGACTCTGGAAACACCATATATTTT.

This chain's CDR3 is CASSLGQQETQYF. The CDR3, as DNA: TGCGCCAGCAGCTTGGGACAGCAAGAGACCCAGTACTTC. V gene TRBV5-1 combines with J gene TRBJ2-5; the D gene is possibly TRBD1 (5 bases). CDR1 is SGHRS, CDR2 YFSETQ, per germline. V lost 0 bases, J lost 2 bases, and 5 bases lay in between. This CDR3 region has 13 residues.

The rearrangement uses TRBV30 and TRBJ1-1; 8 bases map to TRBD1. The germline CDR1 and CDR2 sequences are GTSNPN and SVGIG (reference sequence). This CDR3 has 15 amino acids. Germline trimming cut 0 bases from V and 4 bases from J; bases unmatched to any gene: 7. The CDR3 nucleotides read TGTGCCTGGAGTGTAGTTGGCACAGGGGGCACTGAAGCTTTCTTT. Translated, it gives CAWSVVGTGGTEAFF. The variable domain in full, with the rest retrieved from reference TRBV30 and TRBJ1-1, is SQTIHQWPATLVQPVGSPLSLECTVEGTSNPNLYWYRQAAGRGLQLLFYSVGIGQISSEVPQNLSASRPQDRQFILSSKKLLLSDSGFYLCAWSVVGTGGTEAFFGQGTRLTVV.

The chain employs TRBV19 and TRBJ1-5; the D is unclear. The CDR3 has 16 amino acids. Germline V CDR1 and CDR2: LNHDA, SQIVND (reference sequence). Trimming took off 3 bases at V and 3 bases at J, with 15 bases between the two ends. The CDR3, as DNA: TGTGCCAGTAGTATTTTCCCTGGACGGGACAATCAGCCCCAGCATTTT. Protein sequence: CASSIFPGRDNQPQHF.

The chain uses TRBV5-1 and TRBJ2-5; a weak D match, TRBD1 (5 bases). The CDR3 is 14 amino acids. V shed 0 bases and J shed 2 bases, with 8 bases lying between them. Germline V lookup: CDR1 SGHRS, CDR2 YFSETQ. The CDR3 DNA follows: TGCGCCAGCAGCTTGGGACAGATACAAGAGACCCAGTACTTC. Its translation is CASSLGQIQETQYF.

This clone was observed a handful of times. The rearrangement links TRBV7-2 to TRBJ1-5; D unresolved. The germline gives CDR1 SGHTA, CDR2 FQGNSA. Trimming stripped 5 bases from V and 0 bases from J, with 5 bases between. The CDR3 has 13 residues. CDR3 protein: CASSPYSNQPQHF. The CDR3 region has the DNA TGTGCCAGCAGCCCCTATAGCAATCAGCCCCAGCATTTT.